The clone carrying this T cell receptor beta chain was detected many times. Each CDR3 protein gets one entry after TCRdb re-called the 5' RACE reads with MiXCR. The data show tens of thousands of distinct CDR3 sequences, 3.5% to 5.5% seen once. Time point noted: sample taken at primary tumor resection. TCRs were sequenced from unsorted whole RNA of tumor, nontumor lung or PBMC. Samples were obtained from around 72 donors, all untreated early-stage non-small cell lung cancer patients. The data belong to a study of spatial heterogeneity in lung cancer. The germline CDR1 and CDR2 sequences are SGHDN and FVKESK. The CDR3 consists of 17 residues. V lost 2 bases and J 1 base, leaving 17 bases between the germline ends.

The chain has TRBV14 and TRBJ2-5, with D perhaps TRBD2 (6 bases). The source of this sequence is a male donor with early-stage non-small cell lung cancer. Here the sequenced sample was PBMCs, taken at surgery. The CDR3 bases are TGTGCCAGCAGCCAAAGGGTGACTAGTTGGATCCAAGAGACCCAGTACTTC. Protein product: CASSQRVTSWIQETQYF. Drawing the rest from reference TRBV14 and TRBJ2-5, the complete variable domain is EAGVTQFPSHSVIEKGQTVTLRCDPISGHDNLYWYRRVMGKEIKFLLHFVKESKQDESGMPNNRFLAERTGGTYSTLKVQPAELEDSGVYFCASSQRVTSWIQETQYFGPGTRLLVL.